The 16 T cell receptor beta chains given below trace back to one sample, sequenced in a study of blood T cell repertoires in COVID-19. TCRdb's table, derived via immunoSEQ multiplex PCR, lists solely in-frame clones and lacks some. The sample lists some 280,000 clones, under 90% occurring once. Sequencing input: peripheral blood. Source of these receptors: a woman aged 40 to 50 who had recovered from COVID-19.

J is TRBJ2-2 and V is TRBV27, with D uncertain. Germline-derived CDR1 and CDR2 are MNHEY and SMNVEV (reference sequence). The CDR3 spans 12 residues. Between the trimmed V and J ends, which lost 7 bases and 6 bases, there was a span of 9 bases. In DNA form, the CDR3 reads TGTGCCAGCAAGCCCCTCCCCGGGGAGCTGTTTTTT. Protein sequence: CASKPLPGELFF.

CDR3 nucleotides: TGTGCCAGCAGAGGGGACAGGGGCGAGCAGTACTTC. Protein: CASRGDRGEQYF. V is TRBV7-7 and J is TRBJ2-7; 10 bases fit TRBD1. The CDR3 sequence is 12 residues long. With V trimmed by 6 bases and J by 6 bases, 2 bases remained unmatched. Germline V gene data show CDR1 as SSHAT and CDR2 as FNYEAQ (reference sequence).

The CDR3 DNA follows: TGTGCCAGTAGGACGAACGGAGGCCAAGAGACCCAGTACTTC. It yields the protein CASRTNGGQETQYF. This chain links TRBV19 with TRBJ2-5, with D perhaps TRBD2 (5 bases). Trimming pared 6 bases from V and 1 base from J, leaving 12 bases between. CDR3 length: 14 amino acids. CDR1 and CDR2 from the germline V gene are LNHDA and SQIVND (reference sequence).

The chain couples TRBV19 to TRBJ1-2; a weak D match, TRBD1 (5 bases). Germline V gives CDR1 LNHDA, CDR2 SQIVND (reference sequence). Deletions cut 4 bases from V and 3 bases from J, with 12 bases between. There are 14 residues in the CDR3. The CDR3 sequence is CASSTLGGDYGYTF. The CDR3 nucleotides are TGTGCCAGTAGTACCCTTGGGGGGGACTATGGCTACACCTTC.

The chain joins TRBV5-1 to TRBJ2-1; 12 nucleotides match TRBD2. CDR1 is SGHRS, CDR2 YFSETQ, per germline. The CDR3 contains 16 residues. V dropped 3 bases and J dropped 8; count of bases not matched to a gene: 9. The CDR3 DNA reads TGCGCCAGCAGCTACGGGACTAGCGGGTCTTTTGATGAGCAGTTCTTC. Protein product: CASSYGTSGSFDEQFF.

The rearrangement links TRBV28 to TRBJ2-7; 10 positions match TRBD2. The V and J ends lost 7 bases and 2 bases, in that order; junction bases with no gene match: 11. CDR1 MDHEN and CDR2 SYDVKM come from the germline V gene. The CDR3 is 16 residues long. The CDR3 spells CASTDPGTSAPYEQYF. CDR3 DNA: TGTGCCAGCACCGACCCCGGGACTAGCGCCCCCTACGAGCAGTACTTC.

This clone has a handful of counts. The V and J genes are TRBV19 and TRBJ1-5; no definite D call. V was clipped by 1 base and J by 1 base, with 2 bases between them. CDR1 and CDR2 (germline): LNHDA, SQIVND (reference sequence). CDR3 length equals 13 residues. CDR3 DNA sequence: TGTGCCAGTAGTATAGCAAGCAATCAGCCCCAGCATTTT. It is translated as CASSIASNQPQHF.

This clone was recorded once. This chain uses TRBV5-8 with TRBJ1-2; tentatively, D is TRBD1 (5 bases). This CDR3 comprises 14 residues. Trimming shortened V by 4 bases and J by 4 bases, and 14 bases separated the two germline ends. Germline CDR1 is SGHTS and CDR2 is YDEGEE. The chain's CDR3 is CASSRGGVAYGYTF. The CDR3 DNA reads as TGTGCCAGCAGCAGGGGAGGGGTCGCCTATGGCTACACCTTC.

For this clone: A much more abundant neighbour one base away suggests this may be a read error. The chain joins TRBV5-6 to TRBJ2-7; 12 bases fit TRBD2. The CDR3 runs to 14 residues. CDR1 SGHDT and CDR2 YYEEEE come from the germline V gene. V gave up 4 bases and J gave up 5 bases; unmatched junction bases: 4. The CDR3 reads CASSPTSGSDEQYF. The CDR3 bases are TGTGCCAGCAGCCCGACTAGCGGGAGTGACGAGCAGTACTTC.

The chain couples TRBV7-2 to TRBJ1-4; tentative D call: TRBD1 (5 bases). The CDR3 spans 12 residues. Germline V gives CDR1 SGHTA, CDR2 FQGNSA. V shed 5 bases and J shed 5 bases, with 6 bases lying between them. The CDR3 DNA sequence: TGTGCCAGCAGCGGACACAATGAAAAACTGTTTTTT. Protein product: CASSGHNEKLFF. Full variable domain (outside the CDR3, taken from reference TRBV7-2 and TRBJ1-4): GAGVSQSPSNKVTEKGKDVELRCDPISGHTALYWYRQSLGQGLEFLIYFQGNSAPDKSGLPSDRFSAERTGGSVSTLTIQRTQQEDSAVYLCASSGHNEKLFFGSGTQLSVL.

The CDR3 DNA reads as TGCGCCAGCACGACTAGTTCAGGCACCGGGGAGCTGTTTTTT. Translated: CASTTSSGTGELFF. This chain joins TRBV5-1 and TRBJ2-2; D perhaps matches TRBD2 (6 bases). The CDR3 has 14 amino acids. Germline loops: CDR1 SGHRS, CDR2 YFSETQ. The germline V and J ends were trimmed by 6 bases and 4 bases, with 13 bases remaining between them.

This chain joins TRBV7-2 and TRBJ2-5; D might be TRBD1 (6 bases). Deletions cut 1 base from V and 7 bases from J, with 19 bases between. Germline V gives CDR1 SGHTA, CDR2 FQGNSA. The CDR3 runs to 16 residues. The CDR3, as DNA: TGTGCCAGCAGCTTAGGAGTCTGGACAGCCGACGGGACCCAGTACTTC. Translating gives CASSLGVWTADGTQYF.

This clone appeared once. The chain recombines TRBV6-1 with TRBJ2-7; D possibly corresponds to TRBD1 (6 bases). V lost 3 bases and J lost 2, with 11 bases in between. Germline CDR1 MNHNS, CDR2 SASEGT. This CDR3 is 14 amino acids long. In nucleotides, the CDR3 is TGTGCCAGCAGTGAGGCAGGGGTCCCCTACGAGCAGTACTTC. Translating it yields CASSEAGVPYEQYF.

CDR3 region: CASSPTSGRNEQYF. The CDR3 region has the DNA TGTGCCAGCAGCCCGACTAGCGGCCGGAACGAGCAGTACTTC. The rearrangement joins TRBV3-1 (or the pseudogene TRBV3-2) to TRBJ2-7; TRBD2 aligns across 9 bases. In germline, CDR1 is LGHDT, CDR2 YNNKEL (reference sequence). The CDR3 is 14 amino acids. Trimming cost V 4 bases and J 5 bases; bases outside gene matches: 6.

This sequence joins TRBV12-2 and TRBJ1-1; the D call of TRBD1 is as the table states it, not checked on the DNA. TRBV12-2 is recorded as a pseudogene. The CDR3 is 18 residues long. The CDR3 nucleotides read TGTGCAAGTCGCTTTATCGCCGGGACAGGGAGGGTTAACACTGAAGCTTTCTTT. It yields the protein CASRFIAGTGRVNTEAFF.

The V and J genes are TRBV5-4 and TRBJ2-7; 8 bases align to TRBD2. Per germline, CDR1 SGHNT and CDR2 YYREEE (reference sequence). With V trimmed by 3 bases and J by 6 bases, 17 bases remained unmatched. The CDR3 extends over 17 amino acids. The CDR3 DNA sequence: TGTGCCAGCAGCTCCCCCCCCAGCGGGAGTTTTTTTTCCGAGCAGTACTTC. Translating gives CASSSPPSGSFFSEQYF.